This T cell receptor beta chain came from a study of T cells after yellow fever vaccination. Study-level points and caveats: Weaker, the secondary response had a peak occurring faster, on day 5 versus 15.

As to this clonotype: Its antigen is as yet unknown.

The V end lost 5 bases, the J end lost 1 base, and 21 bases lay between the germline ends. Looked up from germline, CDR1 is SGHAT and CDR2 is FQNNGV. This CDR3 comprises 18 residues. TCRdb called the 5' RACE reads again in MiXCR, with one record for every CDR3 protein. The sample lists around 250,000 distinct CDR3 sequences, around 7% occurring once. This sequence joins TRBV11-2 and TRBJ2-1, with D perhaps TRBD1 or TRBD2 (5 bases each). Source: CD4+ T cells sorted from PBMCs, taken 15 days after the yellow fever booster vaccination. This TCR was sampled from a young man who received the YFV17D yellow fever vaccine. CDR3 amino acids: CASSRIGTSKGSYNEQFF. DNA of the CDR3: TGTGCCAGCAGCAGAATTGGGACCTCCAAGGGGTCCTACAATGAGCAGTTCTTC.